This T cell receptor (beta chain) was identified in a study of CD8 T cells in Susac syndrome. It was with random hexamers that 0.5 to 1 ug RNA was reverse transcribed. TCRdb ran MiXCR on the immunoSEQ multiplex PCR reads and lists one entry per CDR3 protein. The data hold approximately 190,000 distinct CDR3 sequences, with approximately 93% observed a single time. Controls were healthy donors (matched for age and sex). TEMRA cells were FACS-enriched, unlike CD8+ and CD4+ T cells, which were negatively isolated. V was cut by 0 bases and J by 3 bases, with 9 bases left in between. The length of the CDR3 is 14 residues. Looked up from germline, CDR1 is SGHVS and CDR2 is FQNEAQ.

Sequences were obtained from CD4+ T cells from PBMCs. The TCR originated in a human donor in good health. The chain uses TRBV7-8 and TRBJ2-7; D is possibly TRBD1 (5 bases). In nucleotides, the CDR3 is TGTGCCAGCAGCTTAGCTTGGCAGGGCTACGAGCAGTACTTC. Protein: CASSLAWQGYEQYF.